This T cell receptor beta chain was documented in a study of T cells in Graves' hyperthyroidism and ophthalmopathy. This clonotype has at least ten counts. CDR3 size: 14 residues. CDR1 and CDR2 from the germline V gene are SGHTA and FQGNSA. The trim removed 4 bases at V and 6 bases at J, leaving 9 bases unmatched. Lactation, pregnancy, other autoimmune disease or uncontrolled infection led to exclusion of patients. The TCR beta CDR3 regions underwent amplification using RNA transcripts as the source. Primed by the HTBI set, a first-round RT-PCR was run on the TCR CDR3. TCRdb ran MiXCR on the multiplex PCR reads and lists one entry per CDR3 protein. The sample shows 550,000 to 700,000 distinct CDR3 sequences, 14% to 15% of them seen only once.

The sequence came from a middle-aged woman with Graves' ophthalmopathy. The chain joins TRBV7-2 to TRBJ2-7; 7 bases map to TRBD2. The sample taken for sequencing was blood. CDR3 in amino acids: CASSSRGGETEQYF. CDR3 DNA sequence: TGTGCCAGCAGCTCCCGGGGAGGGGAGACCGAGCAGTACTTC.